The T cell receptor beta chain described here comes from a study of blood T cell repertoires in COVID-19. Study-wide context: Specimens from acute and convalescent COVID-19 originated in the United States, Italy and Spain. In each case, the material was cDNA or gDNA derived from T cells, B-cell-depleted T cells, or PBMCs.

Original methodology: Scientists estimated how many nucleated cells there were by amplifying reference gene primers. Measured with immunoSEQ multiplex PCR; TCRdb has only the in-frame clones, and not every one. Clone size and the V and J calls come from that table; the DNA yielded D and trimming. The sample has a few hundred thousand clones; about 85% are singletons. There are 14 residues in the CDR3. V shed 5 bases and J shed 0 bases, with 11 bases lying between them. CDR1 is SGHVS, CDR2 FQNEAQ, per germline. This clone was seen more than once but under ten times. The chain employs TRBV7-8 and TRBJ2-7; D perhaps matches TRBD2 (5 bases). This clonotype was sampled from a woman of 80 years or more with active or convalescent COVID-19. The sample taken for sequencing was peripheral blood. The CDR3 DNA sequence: TGTGCCAGCAGCCTGCAGCGGAACTCCTACGAGCAGTACTTC. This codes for CASSLQRNSYEQYF.